Listed below are T cell receptor beta chains from one sample, sequenced in a study of blood T cells in healthy people across ages. TCRdb recomputed calls from the 5' RACE reads with MiXCR, one row per CDR3 protein. The data contain about 1,400,000 distinct CDR3 sequences, almost 60% of them singletons. The sequenced material came from blood. These receptors were obtained from a man aged 18 to 29 in good health. The CDR3 runs from the conserved cysteine through the conserved F or W. The order of the fields is clone size, J gene, D gene, V gene, CDR3 protein, CDR3 DNA. D genes are given only for firm matches. Some rows have no size entry. The others give once, few or many, or a class for an expanded clone.

-	TRBJ2-3	-	TRBV4-1	CAGGSNPYTDTQYF	TGCGCCGGGGGCTCGAATCCTTACACAGATACGCAGTATTTT
-	TRBJ2-7	-	TRBV6-1	CAIPGIANGEQYF	TGTGCCATTCCAGGGATTGCAAACGGGGAGCAGTACTTC
-	TRBJ2-3	TRBD1	TRBV27	CASSLSGPGQGVSDTQYF	TGTGCCAGCAGTTTATCGGGCCCGGGACAGGGGGTGTCAGATACGCAGTATTTT
few	TRBJ2-7	TRBD2	TRBV29-1	CSVGQGGLAGYEQYF	TGCAGCGTTGGGCAGGGGGGACTAGCGGGCTACGAGCAGTACTTC
-	TRBJ2-3	-	TRBV28	CASSWRGVTDTQYF	TGTGCCAGCAGTTGGCGCGGGGTCACAGATACGCAGTATTTT
-	TRBJ2-5	TRBD1	TRBV29-1	CSVEILGGGVETQYF	TGCAGCGTTGAAATTTTAGGGGGCGGAGTAGAGACCCAGTACTTC
few	TRBJ1-5	-	TRBV12-3/TRBV12-4	CASADGGGNQPQHF	TGTGCCAGCGCGGACGGCGGTGGCAATCAGCCCCAGCATTTT
-	TRBJ2-3	-	TRBV25-1	CASSELGRVTDTQYF	TGTGCCAGCAGTGAATTGGGAAGGGTCACAGATACGCAGTATTTT
many	TRBJ2-5	-	TRBV4-2	CASSQDRGGEETQYF	TGTGCCAGCAGCCAAGACAGGGGAGGAGAAGAGACCCAGTACTTC
-	TRBJ2-7	TRBD2	TRBV3-1	CASSQDWLAGGGFEQYF	TGTGCCAGCAGCCAAGATTGGCTAGCGGGAGGAGGGTTCGAGCAGTACTTC
-	TRBJ2-7	TRBD2	TRBV28	CASSVGPGTSDEQYF	TGTGCCAGCAGCGTAGGGCCCGGGACTAGTGACGAGCAGTACTTC
-	TRBJ2-6	-	TRBV27	CASSGGRVISGANVLTF	TGTGCCAGCAGTGGGGGCAGGGTTATTTCTGGGGCCAACGTCCTGACTTTC
-	TRBJ2-7	TRBD1	TRBV4-1	CASSQVIGQGAYEQYF	TGCGCCAGCAGCCAAGTTATCGGACAGGGGGCCTACGAGCAGTACTTC
few	TRBJ2-4	-	TRBV29-1	CSVEENIQYF	TGCAGCGTCGAGGAAAACATTCAGTACTTC
few	TRBJ2-3	-	TRBV4-1	CASSQGDTTIYTQYF	TGCGCCAGCAGCCAAGGGGACACTACGATTTATACGCAGTATTTT
-	TRBJ1-2	-	TRBV28	CASNKAGRADYGYTF	TGTGCCAGCAACAAGGCCGGCAGAGCTGACTATGGCTACACCTTC
few	TRBJ2-5	TRBD2	TRBV20-1	CSASLPSGTWYQETQYF	TGCAGTGCTAGTCTTCCTAGCGGGACCTGGTACCAAGAGACCCAGTACTTC
few	TRBJ2-7	-	TRBV6-1	CASSEMRGLTEQYF	TGTGCCAGCAGTGAAATGCGGGGCCTTACGGAGCAGTACTTC
few	TRBJ2-1	-	TRBV4-3	CASSHTASRTYNEQFF	TGCGCCAGCAGCCACACTGCGTCACGGACCTACAATGAGCAGTTCTTC
-	TRBJ2-1	-	TRBV7-2	CASSPSYEQFF	TGTGCCAGCAGCCCCAGCTATGAGCAGTTCTTC
-	TRBJ2-4	-	TRBV29-1	CSVGAGDIQYF	TGCAGCGTGGGGGCAGGGGACATTCAGTACTTC
-	TRBJ2-7	-	TRBV4-2	CASSQDPGAVSRTYSYEQYF	TGTGCCAGCAGCCAAGACCCCGGGGCGGTCTCACGCACTTACTCCTACGAGCAGTACTTC